Here is one TCR beta chain with its context. Its antigen remains unknown. The CDR3 is 13 amino acids. V lost 3 bases and J lost 5, with 10 bases in between. Germline V lookup: CDR1 SEHNR, CDR2 FQNEAQ (reference sequence). The source of the sample is a study of OX40 agonist ivuxolimab in advanced cancers. About the study: People who had prior anti-PD-1, anti-PD-L1 or anti-CTLA-4 therapy could take part, and around 40% had some. Whole-study findings and limits: Among T cells, CD8+ cells averaged more expanded clones than CD4+ cells.

TCRdb's copy holds only in-frame clones and misses some; the assay was immunoSEQ multiplex PCR. Here the sample spans 50,000 to 60,000 clones, more than 75% being singletons. Drawing of blood for sampling happened at baseline, at cycle 4 day 1, and at cycle 7 day 1. The sequence came from an adult with an advanced solid tumor such as melanoma, head and neck, liver or kidney cancer. The sequenced sample was CD4+ or CD8+ T cells sorted from blood, obtained in a trial of the OX40 agonist ivuxolimab. The chain is built from TRBV7-9 and TRBJ2-5; D may correspond to TRBD1 or TRBD2 (6 bases each). The CDR3 DNA reads as TGTGCCAGCAGCTTCGGGGGCATGGAGACCCAGTACTTC. As protein: CASSFGGMETQYF.